The 21 T cell receptor beta chains reported below all come from one sample, sequenced in a study of regulatory and conventional T cells in RAG deficiency (TCRdb year 2017). Receptor amplification or capture employed the immunoSEQ multiplex PCR assay. TCRdb retrieved this table from immuneACCESS and kept in-frame rearrangements only. Not all clones are present; in checked studies, unresolved V genes account for under half, and no reason is known for the remainder. A total of tens of thousands of clones appear in this sample, 70% to 90% of them only once. Approximately 5.4% of the sample lies in the top ten. These data were likewise used in another study, on regulatory T cells. That second report states: The multiplex PCR relied on 52 forward TRBV primers and 13 reverse TRBJ primers, and amplification bias was corrected through assay-based and computational methods.

Specimen: CD8+ T cells sorted from blood. The receptors were sampled from a human donor in good health.

J is TRBJ1-1 and V is TRBV12-5; D unclear. Germline assignment: CDR1 LGHNT and CDR2 FRNRAP. Trimming removed 7 bases at V and 5 bases at J, with 20 bases between. The CDR3 length is 15 residues. CDR3 in DNA: TGTGCTAGTGACCTGACACCCCCGGCGGGTACTGAAGCTTTCTTT. Protein sequence: CASDLTPPAGTEAFF.

This chain links TRBV27 with TRBJ1-1, with D possibly matching TRBD1 (6 bases). V lost 3 bases, J lost 4 bases, and 9 bases lay in between. Germline V gene sequence: CDR1 MNHEY, CDR2 SMNVEV (reference sequence). This CDR3 has 13 amino acids. The CDR3 sequence: CASSLGDTTEAFF. In DNA, the CDR3 is TGTGCCAGCAGTTTGGGGGACACCACTGAAGCTTTCTTT.

CDR3 region: CASSLGLGGANVLTF. The CDR3 DNA follows: TGTGCCAGCAGCTTAGGGCTAGGTGGGGCCAACGTCCTGACTTTC. This chain joins TRBV7-9 and TRBJ2-6; D gene uncertain. Germline V gene sequence: CDR1 SEHNR, CDR2 FQNEAQ (reference sequence). Trimming pared 1 base from V and 3 bases from J, leaving 7 bases between. The CDR3 consists of 15 residues.

This rearrangement joins TRBV28 to TRBJ2-7; 14 bases line up with TRBD2. The CDR3 runs 17 residues. The V segment lost 3 bases and the J segment 0 bases; nucleotides outside the gene matches: 4. Germline V gene lookup returns CDR1 MDHEN and CDR2 SYDVKM. CDR3 DNA: TGTGCCAGCAGTTTTAGGGGACTAGCGGGGGCCTCCTACGAGCAGTACTTC. This encodes CASSFRGLAGASYEQYF.

The chain links TRBV10-2 to TRBJ1-5; maybe TRBD1 (5 bases). CDR3 length: 13 amino acids. Looked up from germline, CDR1 is WSHSY and CDR2 is SAAADI. V was trimmed by 1 base and J by 7 bases, leaving 8 bases between them. In DNA, the CDR3 is TGCGCCAGCAGTGAGTACCGGGACCAGCCCCAGCATTTT. Protein: CASSEYRDQPQHF.

This chain uses TRBV7-9 with TRBJ2-3; 10 bases fit TRBD2. V was clipped by 5 bases and J by 4 bases; unmatched bases: 12. The CDR3 length is 17 residues. Germline CDR1 and CDR2: SEHNR and FQNEAQ (reference sequence). The DNA for the CDR3 is TGTGCCAGCAGCGACACCGGACTAGCGGAAGGGCCAGATACGCAGTATTTT. Amino acid sequence: CASSDTGLAEGPDTQYF. The variable domain in full, completed from reference TRBV7-9 and TRBJ2-3, reads DTGVSQNPRHKITKRGQNVTFRCDPISEHNRLYWYRQTLGQGPEFLTYFQNEAQLEKSRLLSDRFSAERPKGSFSTLEIQRTEQGDSAMYLCASSDTGLAEGPDTQYFGPGTRLTVL.

The CDR3 region is CAISEYNEQFF. The CDR3 DNA follows: TGTGCCATCAGTGAGTACAATGAGCAGTTCTTC. This chain connects TRBV10-3 to TRBJ2-1; D ambiguous. The CDR3 covers 11 residues. Germline V lookup: CDR1 ENHRY, CDR2 SYGVKD. V gave up 1 base and J gave up 5 bases, with 0 bases separating them.

The chain couples TRBV9 to TRBJ1-1; no firm D call. The CDR3 contains 15 residues. Looked up from germline, CDR1 is SGDLS and CDR2 is YYNGEE. The ends were cut back, 0 bases at V and 4 bases at J, with 13 bases in the middle. CDR3 DNA: TGTGCCAGCAGCGTAGCAAACAGCGAGAGCACTGAAGCTTTCTTT. Protein: CASSVANSESTEAFF.

The V gene is TRBV19, the J gene TRBJ1-4; D remains ambiguous. This CDR3 is 12 amino acids long. Trimming cost V 5 bases and J 5 bases, with 6 bases left between them. The germline gives CDR1 LNHDA, CDR2 SQIVND (reference sequence). CDR3 protein: CASSPHNEKLFF. CDR3 bases: TGTGCCAGTAGTCCGCACAATGAAAAACTGTTTTTT.

This clone has only one observation. The J gene is TRBJ1-2, the V gene TRBV5-1; D is unclear. The CDR3 length is 14 residues. Germline assignment: CDR1 SGHRS and CDR2 YFSETQ. The V gene lost 4 bases and the J gene lost 3 bases, with 13 bases spanning the gap. The chain's CDR3 is CASSPRSGDYGYTF. CDR3 DNA: TGCGCCAGCAGCCCTCGCTCCGGGGACTATGGCTACACCTTC.

The chain recombines TRBV18 with TRBJ2-2; no clear D. The V gene's germline CDR1 is KGHSH and CDR2 LQKENI. Trimming took 0 bases from V and 7 from J, leaving 15 bases between them. This CDR3 spans 16 amino acids. As DNA, the CDR3 is TGTGCCAGCTCACCACCTCCGCCCGTTGCAGGCGGGGAGCTGTTTTTT. Its translation: CASSPPPPVAGGELFF.

This clone was seen more than once but under ten times. The chain couples TRBV9 to TRBJ2-6; D may match TRBD1 or TRBD2 (7 bases each). V lost 4 bases and J 0 bases, leaving 20 bases between the germline ends. The CDR3 extends over 19 amino acids. Looked up from germline, CDR1 is SGDLS and CDR2 is YYNGEE. The CDR3 nucleotides read TGTGCCAGCAGCCCAGGGGGGGCTAGCGGCCTCTCTGGGGCCAACGTCCTGACTTTC. This sequence encodes CASSPGGASGLSGANVLTF.

This chain joins TRBV6-1 and TRBJ1-1; 12 nucleotides agree with TRBD1. CDR1 and CDR2 from the germline V gene are MNHNS and SASEGT. Trimming at V came to 6 bases and at J to 11 bases, leaving 7 bases not matched to a gene. The CDR3 covers 13 residues. The CDR3, as DNA: TGTGCCAGCAGAGACCGGGACAGGGGGCTCGCTTTCTTT. Translation: CASRDRDRGLAFF.

The CDR3 coding sequence is TGTGCCAGCAGAAATCAAGGGACTCAAGAGACCCAGTACTTC. This sequence encodes CASRNQGTQETQYF. This chain connects TRBV2 to TRBJ2-5, with D perhaps TRBD2 (6 bases). Looked up from germline, CDR1 is SNHLY and CDR2 is FYNNEI. With 6 bases removed from V and 2 bases from J, the gap between germline ends came to 13 bases. The CDR3 loop spans 14 amino acids.

This clone was observed a single time. The V and J genes are TRBV11-3 and TRBJ2-3; possibly TRBD1 or TRBD2 for D (5 bases each). Germline V gene data show CDR1 as SGHNT and CDR2 as YENEEA. V was cut by 7 bases and J by 0 bases, with 8 bases left in between. The CDR3 is 13 amino acids. This CDR3 reads CASTRDSTDTQYF. CDR3 in DNA: TGTGCCAGCACTCGGGACAGCACAGATACGCAGTATTTT.

V is TRBV7-9 and J is TRBJ2-3, with D possibly matching TRBD2 (6 bases). V lost 6 bases to trimming and J lost 3 bases, with 19 bases between them. The CDR3 totals 16 residues. Germline V CDR1 and CDR2: SEHNR, FQNEAQ (reference sequence). CDR3: CASRAPGGIPTDTQYF. CDR3 bases: TGTGCCAGCAGGGCCCCTGGCGGGATCCCAACAGATACGCAGTATTTT.

J is TRBJ2-1 and V is TRBV5-1; 13 positions agree with TRBD2. J lost 7 bases, V lost 3 bases, and 4 bases had no gene match. CDR1 and CDR2 (germline): SGHRS, YFSETQ. This CDR3 is 15 amino acids long. The CDR3 here is CASSWTSGGINEQFF. The CDR3 DNA reads as TGCGCCAGCAGCTGGACTAGCGGGGGAATAAATGAGCAGTTCTTC. The entire variable domain, with the rest obtained from reference TRBV5-1 and TRBJ2-1, is as follows: KAGVTQTPRYLIKTRGQQVTLSCSPISGHRSVSWYQQTPGQGLQFLFEYFSETQRNKGNFPGRFSGRQFSNSRSEMNVSTLELGDSALYLCASSWTSGGINEQFFGPGTRLTVL.

This clone has a single count. The chain recombines TRBV11-2 with TRBJ2-1; the D is unclear. CDR3 length equals 11 residues. V was trimmed by 5 bases and J by 4 bases, leaving 3 bases between them. CDR1 is SGHAT, CDR2 FQNNGV, per germline. DNA for the CDR3: TGTGCCAGCAGCCGGTACAATGAGCAGTTCTTC. Its translation: CASSRYNEQFF. The whole variable domain, filled in from reference TRBV11-2 and TRBJ2-1, reads EAGVAQSPRYKIIEKRQSVAFWCNPISGHATLYWYQQILGQGPKLLIQFQNNGVVDDSQLPKDRFSAERLKGVDSTLKIQPAKLEDSAVYLCASSRYNEQFFGPGTRLTVL.

V usage is TRBV28 and J usage is TRBJ2-2; D not certain. The CDR3 contains 14 residues. V lost 3 bases, J lost 3 bases, and 8 bases lay in between. Germline assignment: CDR1 MDHEN and CDR2 SYDVKM. The CDR3 sequence: CASSFRTDTGELFF. CDR3 DNA sequence: TGTGCCAGCAGTTTTCGCACGGACACCGGGGAGCTGTTTTTT.

The V and J genes are TRBV6-1 and TRBJ1-2; the match to TRBD1 covers 7 bases. The CDR3 runs to 14 residues. V trimming: 3 bases; J trimming: 3 bases; junction bases outside the gene matches: 4. Germline V gives CDR1 MNHNS, CDR2 SASEGT. CDR3 DNA: TGTGCCAGCAGTGACCCGGGACAGTACTATGGCTACACCTTC. Translating it yields CASSDPGQYYGYTF.

The chain recombines TRBV7-8 with TRBJ2-3, with D perhaps TRBD2 (6 bases). Germline lookup yields CDR1 SGHVS and CDR2 FQNEAQ. The germline V and J ends were trimmed by 4 bases and 0 bases, with 17 bases remaining between them. The CDR3 spans 17 residues. In nucleotides, the CDR3 is TGTGCCAGCAGCTCTAGACTTGGCGGGACTAGCACAGATACGCAGTATTTT. Amino acid sequence: CASSSRLGGTSTDTQYF.